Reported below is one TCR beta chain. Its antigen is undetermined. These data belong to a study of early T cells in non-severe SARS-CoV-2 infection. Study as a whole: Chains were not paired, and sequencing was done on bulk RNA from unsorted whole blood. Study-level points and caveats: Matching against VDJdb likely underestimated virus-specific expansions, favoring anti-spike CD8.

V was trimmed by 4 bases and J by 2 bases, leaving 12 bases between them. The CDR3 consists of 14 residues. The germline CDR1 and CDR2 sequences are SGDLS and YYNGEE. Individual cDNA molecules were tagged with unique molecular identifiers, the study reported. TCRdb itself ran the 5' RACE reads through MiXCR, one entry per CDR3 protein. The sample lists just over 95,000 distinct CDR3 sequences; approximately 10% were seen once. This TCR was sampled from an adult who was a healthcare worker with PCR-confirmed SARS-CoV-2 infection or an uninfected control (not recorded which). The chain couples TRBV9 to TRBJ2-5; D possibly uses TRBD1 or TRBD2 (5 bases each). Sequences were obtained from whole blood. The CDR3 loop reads CASSPRGSQETQYF. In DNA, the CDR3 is TGTGCCAGCAGCCCGAGGGGCTCGCAAGAGACCCAGTACTTC.